The 15 T cell receptor beta chains presented below share a single source sample, sequenced in a study of blood T cell repertoires in COVID-19. Sequenced by immunoSEQ multiplex PCR; TCRdb stores in-frame clones only, minus some. This table holds roughly 180,000 clones, 80% to 90% found once. Sequenced: peripheral blood. These receptors were obtained from a man aged 35 to 55 who had recovered from COVID-19.

The chain combines TRBV7-2 with TRBJ2-3, with 12 bases matching TRBD2. The CDR3 extends over 17 amino acids. V lost 1 base, J lost 0 bases, and 2 bases stayed unmatched. CDR1 is SGHTA and CDR2 is FQGNSA in the germline V gene. CDR3 residues: CASSLDGLAGSTDTQYF. In DNA form, the CDR3 reads TGTGCCAGCAGCTTAGATGGACTAGCGGGAAGCACAGATACGCAGTATTTT.

Note on this clone: Other DNA sequences from this sample encode an identical CDR3 as well. J is TRBJ2-7 and V is TRBV2, with D perhaps TRBD2 (6 bases). Germline CDR1 SNHLY, CDR2 FYNNEI. The CDR3 extends over 10 amino acids. Deletions cut 6 bases from V and 6 bases from J, with 6 bases between. CDR3: CASRGGEQYF. The CDR3 coding sequence is TGTGCCAGCAGGGGAGGCGAGCAGTACTTC. Full variable domain (remainder filled in from reference TRBV2 and TRBJ2-7): EPEVTQTPSHQVTQMGQEVILRCVPISNHLYFYWYRQILGQKVEFLVSFYNNEISEKSEIFDDQFSVERPDGSNFTLKIRSTKLEDSAMYFCASRGGEQYFGPGTRLTVT.

The J gene is TRBJ2-5, the V gene TRBV11-2, with a weak D call TRBD2 (6 bases). CDR3 size: 15 residues. The V and J ends lost 1 base and 9 bases respectively, with 18 bases between them. Germline V gives CDR1 SGHAT, CDR2 FQNNGV. CDR3 nucleotides: TGTGCCAGCAGCTTAGGATTAGCGGTCGGGTTGGCCCAGTACTTC. Protein product: CASSLGLAVGLAQYF.

In its sample, this clone was seen once. This chain connects TRBV11-3 to TRBJ1-1; D not resolved. The V and J ends lost 6 bases and 2 bases respectively, with 13 bases between them. Germline values: CDR1 SGHNT, CDR2 YENEEA. CDR3 length equals 14 residues. The CDR3 region is CASRADRLNTEAFF. The DNA for the CDR3 is TGTGCCAGCAGGGCCGACCGACTCAACACTGAAGCTTTCTTT.

The table lists this clone with many counts. The genes are TRBV5-4 and TRBJ1-1, with D unclear. The length of the CDR3 is 15 residues. V gave up 4 bases and J gave up 1 base, with 14 bases separating them. From germline, CDR1 is SGHNT and CDR2 YYREEE (reference sequence). This chain's CDR3 is CASSTALETNTEAFF. The CDR3 coding sequence is TGTGCCAGCAGCACAGCCCTGGAAACGAACACTGAAGCTTTCTTT.

The rearrangement joins TRBV11-2 to TRBJ2-3, with a tentative D call TRBD2 (6 bases). Trimming removed 7 bases from V and 1 base from J, with 12 bases in between. CDR3 length: 14 residues. Germline values: CDR1 SGHAT, CDR2 FQNNGV. The CDR3 spells CASTGRGRTDTQYF. CDR3 in DNA: TGTGCCAGCACTGGGCGGGGTCGCACAGATACGCAGTATTTT.

DNA for the CDR3: TGTGCCAGCAGGTACCTGGAGACCCAGTACTTC. Translating gives CASRYLETQYF. This sequence joins TRBV6-5 and TRBJ2-5; the D is unclear. The CDR3 loop spans 11 amino acids. The germline V gene encodes CDR1 MNHEY and CDR2 SVGAGI. V lost 6 bases to trimming and J lost 5 bases, with 7 bases between them.

This clone appeared a few times. V usage is TRBV5-6 and J usage is TRBJ1-5, with 11 bases aligning to TRBD1. J was trimmed by 6 bases and V by 4 bases; bases with no gene match: 3. This CDR3 region has 14 residues. Germline lookup yields CDR1 SGHDT and CDR2 YYEEEE. CDR3 residues: CASSIGTGGQPQHF. Here the CDR3 DNA reads TGTGCCAGCAGCATAGGGACAGGGGGTCAGCCCCAGCATTTT.

This rearrangement joins TRBV28 to TRBJ1-1, with D possibly TRBD1 on 5 matching bases. Per germline, CDR1 MDHEN and CDR2 SYDVKM. V dropped 5 bases and J dropped 7 bases, with 8 bases sitting between them. The CDR3 has 11 amino acids. The CDR3 spells CASSRTSEAFF. The CDR3 bases are TGTGCCAGCAGTAGGACAAGTGAAGCTTTCTTT. Full variable domain (remainder filled in from reference TRBV28 and TRBJ1-1): DVKVTQSSRYLVKRTGEKVFLECVQDMDHENMFWYRQDPGLGLRLIYFSYDVKMKEKGDIPEGYSVSREKKERFSLILESASTNQTSMYLCASSRTSEAFFGQGTRLTVV.

This clone has just a few counts. The rearrangement joins TRBV5-6 to TRBJ2-2, with TRBD1 identical over 7 bases. The V gene end was trimmed by 4 bases and the J gene end by 4 bases; junction bases not matched to a gene: 7. The CDR3 consists of 15 residues. Germline V gene data show CDR1 as SGHDT and CDR2 as YYEEEE. As DNA, the CDR3 is TGTGCCAGCAGCCCGACAGGGTATCGCACCGGGGAGCTGTTTTTT. Residues: CASSPTGYRTGELFF. Looking up the rest from reference TRBV5-6 and TRBJ2-2 gives the full variable domain: DAGVTQSPTHLIKTRGQQVTLRCSPKSGHDTVSWYQQALGQGPQFIFQYYEEEERQRGNFPDRFSGHQFPNYSSELNVNALLLGDSALYLCASSPTGYRTGELFFGEGSRLTVL.

This clone was detected a few times. The chain has TRBV9 and TRBJ2-7; 10 nucleotides align to TRBD2. Germline V gene lookup returns CDR1 SGDLS and CDR2 YYNGEE. Trimming removed 3 bases from V and 2 bases from J; junction bases left unmatched: 2. The CDR3 has 14 residues. The CDR3 bases are TGTGCCAGCAGCGGAGGACTAGCGGCCTACGAGCAGTACTTC. This sequence encodes CASSGGLAAYEQYF.

V is TRBV6-5 and J is TRBJ1-1; perhaps TRBD1 as D (5 bases). Germline-derived CDR1 and CDR2 are MNHEY and SVGAGI. CDR3 length: 16 residues. V dropped 0 bases and J dropped 5 bases, with 16 bases sitting between them. CDR3 protein: CASSYSLGGGRTEAFF. In DNA, the CDR3 is TGTGCCAGCAGTTACTCGCTGGGGGGGGGACGGACTGAAGCTTTCTTT.

The rearrangement joins TRBV30 to TRBJ2-7; 10 nucleotides agree with TRBD1. Trimming removed 3 bases from V and 3 bases from J; junction bases left unmatched: 5. This CDR3 has 14 amino acids. The V gene's germline CDR1 is GTSNPN and CDR2 SVGIG (reference sequence). The CDR3 protein is CAWSSGQGIYEQYF. CDR3 coding DNA: TGTGCCTGGAGCTCGGGACAGGGGATCTACGAGCAGTACTTC.

This sequence joins TRBV28 and TRBJ2-2; weak D call: TRBD2 (5 bases). Trimming shortened V by 3 bases and J by 8 bases, and 7 bases separated the two germline ends. The CDR3 totals 12 residues. In germline, CDR1 is MDHEN, CDR2 SYDVKM. In nucleotides, the CDR3 is TGTGCCAGCAGTTTGTCGGGGGGGGAGCTGTTTTTT. This encodes CASSLSGGELFF.

The chain combines TRBV6-5 with TRBJ1-2; D possibly corresponds to TRBD1 (5 bases). The CDR3 consists of 15 residues. From germline, CDR1 is MNHEY and CDR2 SVGAGI. V gave up 5 bases and J gave up 4 bases, with 17 bases separating them. CDR3 sequence (DNA): TGTGCCAGCAGTCCGGGGGGACTTTTGGGCTATGGCTACACCTTC. Translating it yields CASSPGGLLGYGYTF.